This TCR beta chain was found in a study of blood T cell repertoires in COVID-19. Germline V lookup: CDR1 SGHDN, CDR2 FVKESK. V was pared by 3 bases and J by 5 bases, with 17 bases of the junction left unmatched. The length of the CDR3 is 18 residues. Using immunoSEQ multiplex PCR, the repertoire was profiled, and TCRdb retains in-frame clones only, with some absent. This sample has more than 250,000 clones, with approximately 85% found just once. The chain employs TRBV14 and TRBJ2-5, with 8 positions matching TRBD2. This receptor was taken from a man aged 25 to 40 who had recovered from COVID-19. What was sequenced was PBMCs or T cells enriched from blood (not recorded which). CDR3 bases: TGTGCCAGCAGCCAGGAATCTACGATCGGGGGGGAAAGGGAGACCCAGTACTTC. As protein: CASSQESTIGGERETQYF.